This TCR beta chain was retrieved from a study of blood T cell repertoires in COVID-19. Profiling relied on immunoSEQ multiplex PCR, and the TCRdb table lists in-frame clones only, not all of them. The sample has approximately 200,000 clones; approximately 80% are singletons. The CDR3 loop spans 15 amino acids. Trimming left V 3 bases short and J 6 bases short, with 14 bases between. Germline V CDR1 and CDR2: KGHSH, LQKENI. Sequenced input: peripheral blood. V is TRBV18 and J is TRBJ2-2; perhaps TRBD2 as D (6 bases). The sequence came from an elderly woman with acute or convalescent COVID-19. The CDR3 DNA follows: TGTGCCAGCTCACCGGGAGCGGGCGGTGCCGGGGAGCTGTTTTTT. It encodes CASSPGAGGAGELFF.